This T cell receptor beta chain was obtained from a study of OX40 agonist ivuxolimab in advanced cancers. The study's findings and limits: Which antigen the expanded peripheral T cells recognized is unknown.

The CDR3 spans 18 residues. With 4 bases removed from V and 5 bases from J, the gap between germline ends came to 27 bases. The germline gives CDR1 SGHRS, CDR2 YFSETQ. Repertoires were generated with immunoSEQ multiplex PCR, while TCRdb's copy carries only in-frame clones and drops some. This sample has 60,000 to 80,000 clones, with about 80% found just once. As to this clone: Its antigen is unidentified.

The source of this sequence is an adult with an advanced solid tumor such as melanoma, head and neck, liver or kidney cancer. V and J are TRBV5-1 and TRBJ2-5, with D possibly being TRBD1 or TRBD2 (5 bases each). Sample: CD4+ or CD8+ T cells sorted from blood, taken in a trial of the OX40 agonist ivuxolimab. In DNA, the CDR3 is TGCGCCAGCAGCGCCGGGGATCCAGGGCTAGCCGGCAAGGAGACCCAGTACTTC. Protein: CASSAGDPGLAGKETQYF. The whole variable domain, remainder taken from reference TRBV5-1 and TRBJ2-5, is KAGVTQTPRYLIKTRGQQVTLSCSPISGHRSVSWYQQTPGQGLQFLFEYFSETQRNKGNFPGRFSGRQFSNSRSEMNVSTLELGDSALYLCASSAGDPGLAGKETQYFGPGTRLLVL.